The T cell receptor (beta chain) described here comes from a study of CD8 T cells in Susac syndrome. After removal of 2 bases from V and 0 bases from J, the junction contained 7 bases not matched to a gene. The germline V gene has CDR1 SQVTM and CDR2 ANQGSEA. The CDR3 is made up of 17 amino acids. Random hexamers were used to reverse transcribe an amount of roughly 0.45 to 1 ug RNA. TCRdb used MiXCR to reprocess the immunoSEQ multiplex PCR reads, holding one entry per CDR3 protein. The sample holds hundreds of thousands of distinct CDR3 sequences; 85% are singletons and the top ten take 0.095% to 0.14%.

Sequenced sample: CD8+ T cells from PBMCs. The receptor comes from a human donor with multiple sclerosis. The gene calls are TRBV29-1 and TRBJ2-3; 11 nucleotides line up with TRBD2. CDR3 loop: CSVEPSGRSLSTDTQYF. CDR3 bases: TGCAGCGTTGAACCTAGCGGGAGGTCCCTCAGCACAGATACGCAGTATTTT.